Listed here are 9 T cell receptor beta chains from one sample, sequenced in a study of cytomegalovirus exposure and HLA in healthy donors (dated by TCRdb to 2016 to 2017). Library preparation was by the immunoSEQ multiplex PCR assay. For the multiplex PCR, a mixture combining 60 forward primers for TCR Vbeta segments and 13 reverse primers for TCR Jbeta segments was used. TCRdb holds this immuneACCESS table with in-frame rearrangements only. Some clones are missing; in checked studies, unresolved V genes explain under half, and the rest has no known cause. The sample table holds 120,000 or so clones, of which roughly a sixth were seen once. The ten largest clones capture about 3% of the sample. Sequenced input: PBMCs. These receptors all stem from a female donor in good health and CMV-seropositive.

This clone came up a few times. The V and J genes are TRBV6-5 and TRBJ1-1, with TRBD1 identical over 11 bases. The CDR3 is 15 residues long. Germline V gene data show CDR1 as MNHEY and CDR2 as SVGAGI. After removal of 5 bases from V and 2 bases from J, the junction contained 4 bases not matched to a gene. CDR3 sequence: CASSIGQGANTEAFF. CDR3 coding DNA: TGTGCCAGCAGTATTGGACAGGGGGCCAACACTGAAGCTTTCTTT.

In this sample, this clone turned up a few times. The V call is TRBV7-6, the J call TRBJ2-7, with D unresolved. CDR1 is SGHVS and CDR2 is FNYEAQ in the germline V gene. Deletions cut 1 base from V and 4 bases from J, with 8 bases between. This CDR3 is 13 amino acids long. CDR3 region: CASSLGPIYEQYF. The CDR3 DNA reads as TGTGCCAGCAGCTTAGGTCCAATTTACGAGCAGTACTTC.

V usage is TRBV7-9 and J usage is TRBJ1-5; the D is unclear. The CDR3 contains 14 residues. V was clipped by 0 bases and J by 2 bases, with 5 bases between them. Germline V gene lookup returns CDR1 SEHNR and CDR2 FQNEAQ (reference sequence). The CDR3 DNA is TGTGCCAGCAGCTTAGCCGGGGGCAATCAGCCCCAGCATTTT. Translated: CASSLAGGNQPQHF. The whole variable domain, filled in from reference TRBV7-9 and TRBJ1-5, reads DTGVSQNPRHKITKRGQNVTFRCDPISEHNRLYWYRQTLGQGPEFLTYFQNEAQLEKSRLLSDRFSAERPKGSFSTLEIQRTEQGDSAMYLCASSLAGGNQPQHFGDGTRLSIL.

V gene TRBV9 combines with J gene TRBJ2-5, with 11 bases that match TRBD2. V lost 7 bases to trimming and J lost 2 bases; unmatched junction nucleotides: 4. Germline values: CDR1 SGDLS, CDR2 YYNGEE. The CDR3 loop spans 14 amino acids. The CDR3 here is CASGLAGNQETQYF. In nucleotides, the CDR3 is TGTGCCAGCGGACTAGCGGGCAATCAAGAGACCCAGTACTTC.

This chain uses TRBV5-6 with TRBJ1-1; D not resolved. The CDR3 contains 13 residues. Germline CDR1 is SGHDT and CDR2 is YYEEEE. Trimming left V 4 bases short and J 1 base short, with 8 bases between. The CDR3 region is CASSRVENTEAFF. In DNA form, the CDR3 reads TGTGCCAGCAGCAGAGTAGAGAACACTGAAGCTTTCTTT.

The V and J genes are TRBV28 and TRBJ1-3; tentatively, D is TRBD1 (5 bases). The germline V gene encodes CDR1 MDHEN and CDR2 SYDVKM. This CDR3 contains 14 residues. Trimming took 5 bases from V and 2 from J, leaving 10 bases between them. CDR3 bases: TGTGCCAGCAGTCCAGGACAAACTGGAAACACCATATATTTT. As protein: CASSPGQTGNTIYF.

This clone turned up a few times. The chain recombines TRBV6-4 with TRBJ2-2; D is unclear. Germline CDR1 and CDR2: MRHNA and SNTAGT. CDR3 size: 14 residues. With 3 bases removed from V and 1 base from J, the gap between germline ends came to 6 bases. CDR3 coding DNA: TGTGCCAGCAGTGAAAGACAGAACACCGGGGAGCTGTTTTTT. This encodes CASSERQNTGELFF.

This clone has more than one count but fewer than ten. V gene TRBV4-1 combines with J gene TRBJ1-5, with no clear D. The germline gives CDR1 MGHRA, CDR2 YSYEKL. This CDR3 spans 15 amino acids. The V gene lost 1 base and the J gene lost 2 bases, with 9 bases spanning the gap. CDR3: CASSQVWQGNQPQHF. The CDR3 DNA reads TGCGCCAGCAGCCAAGTCTGGCAGGGCAATCAGCCCCAGCATTTT.

The sample holds a few counts of this clone. The V gene is TRBV2, the J gene TRBJ2-1, with D uncertain. This CDR3 is 15 amino acids long. Per germline, CDR1 SNHLY and CDR2 FYNNEI. V lost 5 bases and J 2 bases, leaving 13 bases between the germline ends. The DNA for the CDR3 is TGTGCCAGCAGTACGTTTCTAGGCCCCTACAATGAGCAGTTCTTC. Amino acids: CASSTFLGPYNEQFF.